This TCR beta chain comes out of a study of blood T cells in healthy people across ages. Overall study results and limits: As naive T cell percentage varied, TCR beta diversity correlated strongly with it. Diversity estimated from one million T cells was considered an underestimate. Age brought a roughly linear fall in TCR beta diversity measured per million T cells.

Next came a second PCR, run for about 7 to 12 cycles, which used a sample-barcoded 5' primer along with a J-beta primer mix. Sequencing recovered at least 2.5 million CDR3-containing paired-end reads from each sample. TCRdb reprocessed the 5' RACE reads with MiXCR, giving one entry per CDR3 protein. The top ten hold around 4% of the sample, which has approximately 1.5 million distinct CDR3 sequences, 35% to 45% seen once. Germline-derived CDR1 and CDR2 are DFQATT and SNEGSKA (reference sequence). The ends were cut back, 6 bases at V and 4 bases at J, with 12 bases in the middle. The CDR3 runs to 12 residues. This clonotype has more than one count but fewer than ten. Its antigen remains unknown.

The clonotype comes from a woman between 18 and 30 years old in good health. The chain has TRBV20-1 and TRBJ1-2, with D tentatively TRBD1 (6 bases). The source material was blood. The CDR3 DNA reads as TGCAGTGCATTCAGGGGCGTCTATGGCTACACCTTC. Its protein product is CSAFRGVYGYTF.